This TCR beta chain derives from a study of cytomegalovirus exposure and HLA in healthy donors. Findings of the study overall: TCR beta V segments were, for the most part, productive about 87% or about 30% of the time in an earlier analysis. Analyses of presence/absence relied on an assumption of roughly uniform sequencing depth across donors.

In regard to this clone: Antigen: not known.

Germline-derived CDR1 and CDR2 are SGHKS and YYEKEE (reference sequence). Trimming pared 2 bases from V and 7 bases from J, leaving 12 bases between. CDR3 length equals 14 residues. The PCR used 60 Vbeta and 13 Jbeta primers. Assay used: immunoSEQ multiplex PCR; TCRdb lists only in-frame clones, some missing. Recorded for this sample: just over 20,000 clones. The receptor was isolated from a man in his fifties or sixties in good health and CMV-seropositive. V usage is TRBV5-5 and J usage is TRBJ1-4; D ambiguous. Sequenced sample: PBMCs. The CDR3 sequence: CASSFGGRGEKLFF. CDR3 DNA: TGTGCCAGCAGCTTCGGCGGGCGGGGTGAAAAACTGTTTTTT.